The 24 T cell receptor beta chains reported below all come from one sample, sequenced in a study of blood T cells in healthy people across ages. Through a sample-barcoded 5' primer and a J-beta primer mix, a second PCR was run for roughly 6 to 11 cycles. MiXCR, applied by TCRdb to the 5' RACE reads, yields one record per CDR3 protein. This table holds approximately 850,000 distinct CDR3 sequences, more than 45% found once. What was sequenced was blood. The receptors were sampled from a man aged 25 to 45 in good health.

The sample holds many counts of this clonotype. V is TRBV20-1 and J is TRBJ2-2; no definite D call. The CDR3 runs 11 residues. CDR1 and CDR2 (germline): DFQATT, SNEGSKA (reference sequence). V dropped 3 bases and J dropped 8 bases, with 7 bases sitting between them. CDR3 nucleotide sequence: TGCAGTGCTAGTCTGGCGGGGGAGCTGTTTTTT. Its protein is CSASLAGELFF.

The chain recombines TRBV4-3 with TRBJ1-1; tentative D call: TRBD1 (5 bases). This CDR3 contains 14 residues. Per germline, CDR1 LGHNA and CDR2 YSLEER. V was pared by 4 bases and J by 0 bases, with 9 bases between. CDR3 bases: TGCGCCAGCAGCCGGGGGGAATTGAACACTGAAGCTTTCTTT. Translating gives CASSRGELNTEAFF.

This clonotype was detected only a few times. V usage is TRBV4-2 and J usage is TRBJ2-7, with TRBD1 matching over 11 bases. Trimming removed 1 base from V and 3 bases from J; junction bases left unmatched: 5. CDR1 is LGHNA and CDR2 is YNFKEQ in the germline V gene. The CDR3 sequence is 16 residues long. CDR3 sequence (DNA): TGTGCCAGCAGCCAAGCAGGGGGACAGGGGGTCTACGAGCAGTACTTC. It codes for CASSQAGGQGVYEQYF.

This chain joins TRBV20-1 and TRBJ2-3; TRBD1 agrees at 10 bases. V lost 6 bases to trimming and J lost 5 bases; unmatched junction nucleotides: 8. CDR3 length: 14 amino acids. The germline V gene encodes CDR1 DFQATT and CDR2 SNEGSKA (reference sequence). The CDR3 sequence is CSALPGTGVDTQYF. The CDR3 region has the DNA TGCAGTGCCTTACCCGGGACAGGGGTAGATACGCAGTATTTT.

This sequence joins TRBV5-1 and TRBJ2-4, with TRBD2 matching 8 bases. The end of the DNA aligns better with TRBJ2-7, so the J call may be wrong. CDR3 length: 14 amino acids. From germline, CDR1 is SGHRS and CDR2 YFSETQ. DNA of the CDR3: TGCGCCAGCAGCTCCGGGACTAGGGAATACGAGCAGTACTTC. This codes for CASSSGTREYEQYF.

This clonotype is medium-sized. This chain joins TRBV12-3 or TRBV12-4 and TRBJ2-1; weak D call: TRBD2 (6 bases). This CDR3 region has 14 residues. V dropped 5 bases and J dropped 7 bases, with 15 bases sitting between them. CDR3 amino acids: CASSPTGLGNEQFF. In nucleotides, the CDR3 is TGTGCCAGCAGTCCCACGGGACTGGGAAATGAGCAGTTCTTC.

The V and J genes are TRBV29-1 and TRBJ2-7; a weak D match, TRBD2 (6 bases). The length of the CDR3 is 12 residues. V was cut by 6 bases and J by 5 bases, with 14 bases left in between. Germline V gene sequence: CDR1 SQVTM, CDR2 ANQGSEA. The CDR3 region has the DNA TGCAGCGTGATGGGACTCGGGGACGAGCAGTACTTC. Protein product: CSVMGLGDEQYF.

V and J are TRBV11-1 and TRBJ2-7, with D hard to call. The CDR3 has 14 residues. The V end was cut by 5 bases, the J end by 2 bases, with 13 bases between. The germline gives CDR1 SGHAT, CDR2 FQDESV (reference sequence). DNA for the CDR3: TGTGCCAGCAGCCGACACTCGTTCACCTACGAGCAGTACTTC. Its protein is CASSRHSFTYEQYF.

The rearrangement uses TRBV15 and TRBJ2-1, with a possible D match to TRBD2 (5 bases). The CDR3 contains 16 residues. Deletions cut 0 bases from V and 7 bases from J, with 16 bases between. CDR1 is LNHNV and CDR2 is YYDKDF in the germline V gene (reference sequence). CDR3 region: CATSREEGWVGNEQFF. CDR3 DNA sequence: TGTGCCACCAGCAGAGAAGAGGGTTGGGTAGGGAATGAGCAGTTCTTC.

The chain links TRBV7-2 to TRBJ2-7; the D gene is possibly TRBD2 (6 bases). The V gene's germline CDR1 is SGHTA and CDR2 FQGNSA. Trimming pared 1 base from V and 4 bases from J, leaving 14 bases between. The CDR3 covers 15 residues. The CDR3 region has the DNA TGTGCCAGCAGCTTAGAGACAGCGGGTGCGTACGAGCAGTACTTC. Its translation is CASSLETAGAYEQYF.

The chain employs TRBV2 and TRBJ2-1, with TRBD2 matching over 10 bases. Germline CDR1 reads SNHLY; CDR2 reads FYNNEI. Trimming cost V 3 bases and J 8 bases; bases outside gene matches: 7. This CDR3 has 15 residues. CDR3 protein: CASSDTSGTSDEQFF. The CDR3 DNA reads as TGTGCCAGCAGTGACACTAGCGGGACTTCCGATGAGCAGTTCTTC.

The rearrangement links TRBV20-1 to TRBJ2-1; TRBD2 aligns across 10 bases. After removal of 5 bases from V and 0 bases from J, the junction contained 13 bases not matched to a gene. The germline V gene has CDR1 DFQATT and CDR2 SNEGSKA (reference sequence). The CDR3 sequence is 18 residues long. In DNA form, the CDR3 reads TGCAGTGCTCGATTAGCGGGGGGTTCCCTAAGCTCCTACAATGAGCAGTTCTTC. This codes for CSARLAGGSLSSYNEQFF.

This clonotype was seen a handful of times. The J gene is TRBJ1-6, the V gene TRBV7-2; D gene ambiguous. V lost 7 bases to trimming and J lost 5 bases, with 15 bases between them. Germline values: CDR1 SGHTA, CDR2 FQGNSA. The CDR3 sequence is 15 residues long. The DNA of the CDR3 is TGTGCCAGCACCCAGATTAGGGCCGATAATTCACCCCTCCACTTT. This sequence encodes CASTQIRADNSPLHF.

The chain combines TRBV20-1 with TRBJ2-5, with 8 nucleotides matching TRBD2. Germline loops: CDR1 DFQATT, CDR2 SNEGSKA (reference sequence). The CDR3 covers 13 residues. The V gene end was trimmed by 6 bases and the J gene end by 1 base; junction bases not matched to a gene: 4. CDR3 nucleotides: TGCAGTGCGACTAGCGAGATCCAAGAGACCCAGTACTTC. Translation: CSATSEIQETQYF.

The V and J genes are TRBV20-1 and TRBJ2-5, with D tentatively TRBD2 (7 bases). The end of the DNA is better explained by TRBJ2-1, so the J call may be wrong. The CDR3 extends over 17 amino acids. Germline assignment: CDR1 DFQATT and CDR2 SNEGSKA (reference sequence). This CDR3 is CSARDIPRGPIEETQFF. The DNA of the CDR3 is TGCAGTGCTAGAGATATCCCGCGGGGGCCGATCGAAGAGACCCAGTTCTTC.

The V call is TRBV20-1, the J call TRBJ1-4; TRBD1 matches 7 bases. CDR1 and CDR2 (germline): DFQATT, SNEGSKA (reference sequence). J gave up 5 bases and V 3 bases, and 9 bases lay outside the gene matches. This CDR3 is 15 amino acids long. CDR3 sequence reads: CSASGTGAVNEKLFF. The CDR3 DNA is TGCAGTGCTAGCGGAACAGGGGCGGTCAATGAAAAACTGTTTTTT.

This sequence joins TRBV4-3 and TRBJ2-1; tentative D call: TRBD2 (6 bases). Germline assignment: CDR1 LGHNA and CDR2 YSLEER. This CDR3 has 16 amino acids. The V end was cut by 0 bases, the J end by 4 bases, with 13 bases between. The CDR3: CASSQESVRGYNEQFF. In nucleotides, the CDR3 is TGCGCCAGCAGCCAAGAATCCGTGCGGGGTTACAATGAGCAGTTCTTC.

This clonotype came up a few times. The rearrangement links TRBV7-2 to TRBJ2-7, with no clear D. The CDR3 sequence is 12 residues long. With 5 bases removed from V and 7 bases from J, the gap between germline ends came to 12 bases. Looked up from germline, CDR1 is SGHTA and CDR2 is FQGNSA. CDR3 protein: CASSPDPWEQYF. The CDR3 region has the DNA TGTGCCAGCAGCCCCGATCCCTGGGAGCAGTACTTC.

The rearrangement uses TRBV6-5 and TRBJ2-6; the D gene is possibly TRBD1 (5 bases). The CDR3 runs 14 residues. Germline values: CDR1 MNHEY, CDR2 SVGAGI. Trimming stripped 6 bases from V and 3 bases from J, with 9 bases between. The CDR3 DNA reads as TGTGCCAGCAGATCAGGGTTTGGGGCCAACGTCCTGACTTTC. Amino acid sequence: CASRSGFGANVLTF.

This chain links TRBV7-2 with TRBJ2-3, with 9 positions matching TRBD2. This CDR3 region has 12 residues. V lost 8 bases to trimming and J lost 4 bases; unmatched junction nucleotides: 1. Looked up from germline, CDR1 is SGHTA and CDR2 is FQGNSA. CDR3 region: CASAGGADTQYF. The CDR3 DNA reads TGTGCCAGCGCGGGGGGGGCAGATACGCAGTATTTT.

This clonotype was recorded only once. The chain carries TRBV13 and TRBJ2-7; 11 bases fit TRBD2. The tail of the sequence fits TRBJ2-5 better, so the J call may be wrong. The CDR3 contains 16 residues. The germline V gene encodes CDR1 PRHDT and CDR2 FYEKMQ (reference sequence). CDR3 in DNA: TGTGCCAGCAGCACCCCGACTAGCGGGGTTTTAGAGACCCAGTACTTC. Protein: CASSTPTSGVLETQYF.

The V gene is TRBV29-1, the J gene TRBJ2-7, with D possibly TRBD1 on 6 matching bases. V was cut by 5 bases and J by 6 bases, with 17 bases left in between. In germline, CDR1 is SQVTM, CDR2 ANQGSEA. The CDR3 is made up of 13 amino acids. The CDR3 protein is CSVYNRASPEQYF. The CDR3 DNA reads TGCAGCGTTTATAACAGGGCCTCTCCCGAGCAGTACTTC.

J is TRBJ2-5 and V is TRBV2; no definite D call. The germline gives CDR1 SNHLY, CDR2 FYNNEI. The CDR3 length is 15 residues. Trimming left V 4 bases short and J 11 bases short, with 23 bases between. The CDR3 reads CASSVQAGPLMVQYF. Here the CDR3 DNA reads TGTGCCAGCAGTGTGCAGGCAGGACCCCTGATGGTGCAGTACTTC.

This CDR3 reads CASKTSGGQETQYF. The CDR3, as DNA: TGCGCCAGCAAGACTAGCGGGGGCCAAGAGACCCAGTACTTC. The chain is built from TRBV5-1 and TRBJ2-5; 12 bases align to TRBD2. V was clipped by 6 bases and J by 1 base; unmatched bases: 1. CDR1 and CDR2 from the germline V gene are SGHRS and YFSETQ. CDR3 length equals 14 residues.